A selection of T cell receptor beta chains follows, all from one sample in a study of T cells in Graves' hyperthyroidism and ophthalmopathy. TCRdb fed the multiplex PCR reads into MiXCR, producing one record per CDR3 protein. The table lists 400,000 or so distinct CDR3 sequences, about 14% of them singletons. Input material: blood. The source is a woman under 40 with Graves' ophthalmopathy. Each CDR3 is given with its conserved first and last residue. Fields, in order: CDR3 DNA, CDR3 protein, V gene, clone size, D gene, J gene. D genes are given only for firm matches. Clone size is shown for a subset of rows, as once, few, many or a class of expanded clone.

CDR3nt: TGTGCCAGCAGCCAAGAGCCTAGCGACGGGGCCGAGACCCAGTACTTC
CDR3aa: CASSQEPSDGAETQYF
v_gene: TRBV4-2
abundance: many
d_gene: .
j_gene: TRBJ2-5

CDR3nt: TGTGCCAGCAGCTTATCAAGACCTCCAGCCGTCTCCTACGAGCAGTACTTC
CDR3aa: CASSLSRPPAVSYEQYF
v_gene: TRBV7-8
abundance: many
d_gene: .
j_gene: TRBJ2-7

CDR3nt: TGTGCCAGCAGTCGGACAGGGAGTAGCTATGGCTACACCTTC
CDR3aa: CASSRTGSSYGYTF
v_gene: TRBV2
abundance: many
d_gene: TRBD1
j_gene: TRBJ1-2

CDR3nt: TGTGCCAGCAGCTTATCGGAGTCCCTAACCTCTGAAGCTTTCTTT
CDR3aa: CASSLSESLTSEAFF
v_gene: TRBV7-9
abundance: .
d_gene: .
j_gene: TRBJ1-1

CDR3nt: TGTGCCAGCAGCTTGAAAGGGACTAGCGGGGCCTACAATGAGCAGTTCTTC
CDR3aa: CASSLKGTSGAYNEQFF
v_gene: TRBV7-6
abundance: many
d_gene: TRBD2
j_gene: TRBJ2-1

CDR3nt: TGTGCCAGCAGTGCACAAGAGAACACTGAAGCTTTCTTT
CDR3aa: CASSAQENTEAFF
v_gene: TRBV2
abundance: many
d_gene: .
j_gene: TRBJ1-1

CDR3nt: TGTGCCAGCAGTGAGGGGAGGAGGGAGTATGGCTACACCTTC
CDR3aa: CASSEGRREYGYTF
v_gene: TRBV2
abundance: many
d_gene: .
j_gene: TRBJ1-2

CDR3nt: TGTGCCAGCAGCCTAGGAAAAGGATCGGGGCGGGGGGTAACGAGCTCCTACGAGCAGTACTTC
CDR3aa: CASSLGKGSGRGVTSSYEQYF
v_gene: TRBV9
abundance: .
d_gene: TRBD2
j_gene: TRBJ2-7

CDR3nt: TGTGCCAGCAGCTCGGACGGAAGCACAGATACGCAGTATTTT
CDR3aa: CASSSDGSTDTQYF
v_gene: TRBV7-9
abundance: few
d_gene: .
j_gene: TRBJ2-3

CDR3nt: TGTGCCAGCAGTGGATCCAGTGTGCCGGGGGAGCTGTTTTTT
CDR3aa: CASSGSSVPGELFF
v_gene: TRBV2
abundance: many
d_gene: .
j_gene: TRBJ2-2

CDR3nt: TGCAGCGTAGGGACAGCTAACTATGGCTACACCTTC
CDR3aa: CSVGTANYGYTF
v_gene: TRBV29-1
abundance: .
d_gene: TRBD1
j_gene: TRBJ1-2

CDR3nt: TGTGCCAGCAGCCCCAGGACGGGGGCCACCTACAATGAGCAGTTCTTC
CDR3aa: CASSPRTGATYNEQFF
v_gene: TRBV7-3
abundance: .
d_gene: .
j_gene: TRBJ2-1

CDR3nt: TGTGCCAGCAGCGACGAGGGGGGGTTCTATGGCTACACCTTC
CDR3aa: CASSDEGGFYGYTF
v_gene: TRBV7-9
abundance: .
d_gene: .
j_gene: TRBJ1-2

CDR3nt: TGTGCCACCAGTGATCGACAGGGCAATCAGCCCCAGCATTTT
CDR3aa: CATSDRQGNQPQHF
v_gene: TRBV24-1
abundance: .
d_gene: .
j_gene: TRBJ1-5

CDR3nt: TGTGCCAGCAGTGAAGGGGGCTACGAGCAGTACTTC
CDR3aa: CASSEGGYEQYF
v_gene: TRBV2
abundance: many
d_gene: .
j_gene: TRBJ2-7

CDR3nt: TGTGCCAGCAGTGACACACAGGGTATCGCCTACGAGCAGTACTTC
CDR3aa: CASSDTQGIAYEQYF
v_gene: TRBV6-1
abundance: .
d_gene: .
j_gene: TRBJ2-7

CDR3nt: TGCAGTGCTATAGATCCCAACGAGGGGGAGCAGTACTTC
CDR3aa: CSAIDPNEGEQYF
v_gene: TRBV20-1
abundance: many
d_gene: .
j_gene: TRBJ2-7

CDR3nt: TGTGCCAGCAGTTACTCCGGGTATGGCTACACCTTC
CDR3aa: CASSYSGYGYTF
v_gene: TRBV6-5
abundance: many
d_gene: .
j_gene: TRBJ1-2

CDR3nt: TGTGCCACCCACACCGACGGAAGCTTTTACGAGCAGTACTTC
CDR3aa: CATHTDGSFYEQYF
v_gene: TRBV28
abundance: many
d_gene: .
j_gene: TRBJ2-7

CDR3nt: TGTGCCAGCAGCTTAGGAGACTTCACCGGGGAGCTGTTTTTT
CDR3aa: CASSLGDFTGELFF
v_gene: TRBV11-1
abundance: many
d_gene: .
j_gene: TRBJ2-2

CDR3nt: TGTGCCAGCAGCTTAGCTCGTGCATCCGGGGAGCTGTTTTTT
CDR3aa: CASSLARASGELFF
v_gene: TRBV11-3
abundance: many
d_gene: .
j_gene: TRBJ2-2

CDR3nt: TGTGCCACCAAGGGGCAGGGCGATACCTACGAGCAGTACTTC
CDR3aa: CATKGQGDTYEQYF
v_gene: TRBV10-3
abundance: many
d_gene: .
j_gene: TRBJ2-7

CDR3nt: TGTGCCAGCGGTACCGGCGGGGGCTTTGGAAACACCATATATTTT
CDR3aa: CASGTGGGFGNTIYF
v_gene: TRBV7-2
abundance: few
d_gene: .
j_gene: TRBJ1-3

CDR3nt: TGTGCCAGCAGCCGTGCCTTCGGGGGCAAGACAGATACGCAGTATTTT
CDR3aa: CASSRAFGGKTDTQYF
v_gene: TRBV3-1
abundance: .
d_gene: .
j_gene: TRBJ2-3

CDR3nt: TGTGCCAGCAACGGACTAGAGATCGGCAATGAGCAGTTCTTC
CDR3aa: CASNGLEIGNEQFF
v_gene: TRBV2
abundance: many
d_gene: TRBD2
j_gene: TRBJ2-1

CDR3nt: TGCGCCAGCAGTAAGGACAGTTCAGCCAAAAACATTCAGTACTTC
CDR3aa: CASSKDSSAKNIQYF
v_gene: TRBV10-1
abundance: .
d_gene: .
j_gene: TRBJ2-4

CDR3nt: TGTGCCAGCAGTTATAAGACGCCGGACTCCAATGAGCAGTTCTTC
CDR3aa: CASSYKTPDSNEQFF
v_gene: TRBV6-1
abundance: many
d_gene: .
j_gene: TRBJ2-1

CDR3nt: TGTGCCAGCAGCACCGGGATACAAGAGACCCAGTACTTC
CDR3aa: CASSTGIQETQYF
v_gene: TRBV11-2
abundance: .
d_gene: .
j_gene: TRBJ2-5

CDR3nt: TGTGCCTTGCAGGGGGCGGGAGCTTTCTTT
CDR3aa: CALQGAGAFF
v_gene: TRBV30
abundance: many
d_gene: TRBD1
j_gene: TRBJ1-1

CDR3nt: TGTGCCAGCGGTCAGCCCCAGCATTTT
CDR3aa: CASGQPQHF
v_gene: TRBV28
abundance: many
d_gene: .
j_gene: TRBJ1-5

CDR3nt: TGTGCCAGCAGACAAAGCGACAGGGGTTACGCTTTCTTT
CDR3aa: CASRQSDRGYAFF
v_gene: TRBV6-1
abundance: many
d_gene: TRBD1
j_gene: TRBJ1-1

CDR3nt: TGTACCAGCAGCGTACGTCCCGGGACATTATCCACTGAAGCTTTCTTT
CDR3aa: CTSSVRPGTLSTEAFF
v_gene: TRBV9
abundance: many
d_gene: .
j_gene: TRBJ1-1

CDR3nt: TGCAGTGCTTATTCGGATTCCTATGGCTACACCTTC
CDR3aa: CSAYSDSYGYTF
v_gene: TRBV20-1
abundance: .
d_gene: .
j_gene: TRBJ1-2

CDR3nt: TGTGCCAGCTCAAGACAAGAGTCTACAGAGCAGTACTTC
CDR3aa: CASSRQESTEQYF
v_gene: TRBV18
abundance: many
d_gene: .
j_gene: TRBJ2-7

CDR3nt: TGTGCCAGCAGCTTTCAGGGGACCCTTAATGAAAAACTGTTTTTT
CDR3aa: CASSFQGTLNEKLFF
v_gene: TRBV5-5
abundance: many
d_gene: .
j_gene: TRBJ1-4

CDR3nt: TGTGCCAGCAGCTTAAAACAGGGCCTTGGCTACACCTTC
CDR3aa: CASSLKQGLGYTF
v_gene: TRBV7-3
abundance: few
d_gene: .
j_gene: TRBJ1-2

CDR3nt: TGTGCCAGCAGCCCAAGGACTAGCGGCTCGTACAATGAGCAGTTCTTC
CDR3aa: CASSPRTSGSYNEQFF
v_gene: TRBV7-9
abundance: many
d_gene: TRBD2
j_gene: TRBJ2-1

CDR3nt: TGTGCCAGCAGTCCCAGACAGGGGAGGAATCAGCCCCAGCATTTT
CDR3aa: CASSPRQGRNQPQHF
v_gene: TRBV28
abundance: many
d_gene: TRBD1
j_gene: TRBJ1-5

CDR3nt: TGCGCCAGCAGCTTGGATGGGACAGGGATTGACAATGAGCAGTTCTTC
CDR3aa: CASSLDGTGIDNEQFF
v_gene: TRBV5-1
abundance: many
d_gene: TRBD1
j_gene: TRBJ2-1

CDR3nt: TGTGCCAGCAGTTCATACTGGGGTGGCTATGGCTACACCTTC
CDR3aa: CASSSYWGGYGYTF
v_gene: TRBV28
abundance: many
d_gene: .
j_gene: TRBJ1-2

CDR3nt: TGTGCCAGCCGCTTGCCGATGGCAGATACGCAGTATTTT
CDR3aa: CASRLPMADTQYF
v_gene: TRBV5-6
abundance: many
d_gene: .
j_gene: TRBJ2-3

CDR3nt: TGTGCCAGCAAATCACAGCAGCGGTACAATGAGCAGTTCTTC
CDR3aa: CASKSQQRYNEQFF
v_gene: TRBV19
abundance: many
d_gene: .
j_gene: TRBJ2-1

CDR3nt: TGTGCCAGCAGCCCAGCTGGGGGCGCGTCCTACGAGCAGTACTTC
CDR3aa: CASSPAGGASYEQYF
v_gene: TRBV11-2
abundance: many
d_gene: .
j_gene: TRBJ2-7